Detailed here is one TCR beta chain. The target antigen is unknown. The data originate from a study of regulatory T cells in long-lasting Graves disease. About the study: Newly diagnosed Graves' patients had under 3 months of antithyroid drugs. Findings of the study overall: With a small sample size, accuracy may have been reduced.

To make TCR beta libraries, researchers used iRepertoire HTBI primers and Arm-PCR of CDR3 regions. TCRdb passed the multiplex PCR reads through MiXCR, listing each CDR3 protein once. This sample carries 350,000 to 550,000 distinct CDR3 sequences, 15% to 20% of them seen once, and the ten largest clones take around 23%. Time point noted: newly diagnosed GD, antithyroid drugs for less than 3 months. The TCR library used RNA extracted from PBMCs. This same sample was also part of a study on T cells in Graves' hyperthyroidism and ophthalmopathy. That study reports: Uncontrolled infections, other autoimmune diseases, pregnancy or lactation led to exclusion of patients. For the diagnoses, clinical symptoms, serum thyroxine and TRAb, thyroid ultrasound and orbital computed tomography were used.

This receptor was taken from a woman under 30 with Graves disease. Specimen: peripheral blood mononuclear cells (PBMCs), collected at new diagnosis, from a patient treated with antithyroid drugs.

CDR3 sequence: CASRPPGAREGTDTQYF. The CDR3 nucleotides are TGTGCCAGCAGGCCCCCTGGGGCGCGGGAGGGTACAGATACGCAGTATTTT. The rearrangement joins TRBV6-2 or TRBV6-3 to TRBJ2-3; 9 bases are a match to TRBD2. The germline CDR1 and CDR2 sequences are MNHEY and SVGEGT. V shed 6 bases and J 3 bases; nucleotides not matched to a gene: 13. This CDR3 contains 17 residues.